The rows below give T cell receptor beta chains drawn from one sample of a study of cytomegalovirus exposure and HLA in healthy donors. Produced via immunoSEQ multiplex PCR; TCRdb's table is partial and in-frame only. The sample lists fewer than 110,000 clones; more than 65% were seen once. The sample was PBMCs. The receptors come from a male donor in good health and CMV-seronegative. Each CDR3 is given with its conserved first and last residue. Fields, in order: D gene, J gene, clone size, V gene, CDR3 protein, CDR3 DNA. A D gene is named only where the DNA matches it firmly. Only some rows state a clone size, as once, few, many or a class for expanded clones.

>TRBD2|TRBJ2-2|-|TRBV7-6
CASSPRGTSGRTGELFF
TGTGCCAGCAGCCCCAGGGGGACTAGCGGGAGGACCGGGGAGCTGTTTTTT
>TRBD2|TRBJ2-1|once|TRBV4-2
CASSQDRREGLGEQFF
TGTGCCAGCAGCCAAGATAGGAGGGAGGGCCTCGGTGAGCAGTTCTTC
>-|TRBJ1-6|-|TRBV11-2
CASSPGVSRSPLHF
TGTGCCAGCTCGCCGGGTGTAAGCCGGTCACCCCTCCACTTT
>TRBD2|TRBJ2-5|few|TRBV2
CASRWLAGTQETQYF
TGTGCCAGCAGATGGCTAGCGGGGACACAAGAGACCCAGTACTTC
>TRBD2|TRBJ2-2|-|TRBV5-6
CASSPPGRTGELFF
TGTGCCAGCAGCCCCCCCGGGAGGACCGGGGAGCTGTTTTTT
>-|TRBJ2-7|-|TRBV7-9
CASSLLSSETHYEQYF
TGTGCCAGCAGCTTATTGAGCAGCGAAACACACTACGAGCAGTACTTC
>TRBD1|TRBJ1-2|-|TRBV10-3
CATGQGNGYTF
TGTGCCACTGGACAGGGGAACGGCTACACCTTC
>-|TRBJ1-4|once|TRBV5-8
CASSYDFATNEKLFF
TGTGCCAGCAGCTACGACTTTGCAACTAATGAAAAACTGTTTTTT
>TRBD1|TRBJ1-4|-|TRBV30
CAWSPRQGARGNEKLFF
TGTGCCTGGAGTCCTAGACAGGGGGCGCGAGGTAATGAAAAACTGTTTTTT
>-|TRBJ1-2|-|TRBV7-6
CASSLVQTGAYGYTF
TGTGCCAGCAGCTTAGTACAGACTGGGGCGTATGGCTACACCTTC
>TRBD1|TRBJ2-7|-|TRBV6-5
CASSGTGSSYEQYF
TGTGCCAGCAGTGGGACAGGGAGCTCCTACGAGCAGTACTTC
>TRBD2|TRBJ2-5|-|TRBV4-1
CASSQRLAEETQYF
TGCGCCAGCAGCCAGCGACTAGCGGAAGAGACCCAGTACTTC
>-|TRBJ2-7|-|TRBV6-5
CASSYAGSSSYEQYF
TGTGCCAGCAGTTACGCGGGGTCGAGCTCCTACGAGCAGTACTTC
>-|TRBJ1-6|-|TRBV10-3
CAIAALTRGSPLHF
TGTGCCATCGCGGCACTTACAAGGGGTTCACCCCTCCACTTT
>-|TRBJ2-2|-|TRBV2
CASSLTGSGELFF
TGTGCCAGCAGTCTGACCGGGAGCGGGGAGCTGTTTTTT
>-|TRBJ1-3|few|TRBV7-2
CASSLQGSPGNTIYF
TGTGCCAGCAGCTTACAGGGTTCTCCTGGAAACACCATATATTTT
>TRBD2|TRBJ2-3|-|TRBV4-1
CASSQTSGRTDTQYF
TGCGCCAGCAGCCAGACTAGCGGGAGAACGGATACGCAGTATTTT
>-|TRBJ2-6|-|TRBV27
CASSPPASSPGANVLTF
TGTGCCAGCAGCCCCCCCGCTAGCTCCCCTGGGGCCAACGTCCTGACTTTC
>-|TRBJ1-2|-|TRBV30
CAWRSYFGYTF
TGTGCCTGGAGGTCGTATTTTGGCTACACCTTC
>TRBD1|TRBJ2-3|-|TRBV4-2
CASSQAGGRTDTQYF
TGTGCCAGCAGCCAAGCAGGGGGCCGCACAGATACGCAGTATTTT
>TRBD1|TRBJ1-2|-|TRBV28
CASSVPTQGNYGYTF
TGTGCCAGCAGTGTACCGACACAGGGGAACTATGGCTACACCTTC
>-|TRBJ1-4|-|TRBV15
CATSRDKTNEKLFF
TGTGCCACCAGCAGAGACAAAACTAATGAAAAACTGTTTTTT
>TRBD2|TRBJ2-7|-|TRBV28
CASSFGGSYEQYF
TGTGCCAGCAGTTTCGGCGGGAGCTACGAGCAGTACTTC
>TRBD2|TRBJ2-3|-|TRBV12-5
CASGLGTSGNTDTQYF
TGTGCTAGTGGTTTGGGGACTAGCGGGAACACAGATACGCAGTATTTT
>TRBD1|TRBJ2-7|few|TRBV28
CASSTGTGSYEQYF
TGTGCCAGCAGTACAGGGACAGGCTCCTACGAGCAGTACTTC
>TRBD1|TRBJ2-7|once|TRBV2
CASSEMDRGSYEQYF
TGTGCCAGCAGTGAAATGGACAGGGGCTCCTACGAGCAGTACTTC
>-|TRBJ1-1|-|TRBV28
CASSSALQGNTEAFF
TGTGCCAGCAGTTCGGCCCTGCAGGGGAACACTGAAGCTTTCTTT
>TRBD2|TRBJ2-7|-|TRBV16
CASSKRRTSGRGTDEQYF
TGTGCCAGCAGCAAGCGACGGACTAGCGGGAGAGGTACGGACGAGCAGTACTTC
>-|TRBJ2-6|-|TRBV10-1
CASSDPQLSGANVLTF
TGCGCCAGCAGTGACCCACAGCTCTCTGGGGCCAACGTCCTGACTTTC
>TRBD1|TRBJ2-1|-|TRBV30
CAWSVLRDRSSSYNEQFF
TGTGCCTGGAGTGTTCTTCGGGACAGGAGCAGCTCCTACAATGAGCAGTTCTTC
>TRBD1|TRBJ2-1|-|TRBV28
CASSRTGSTREQFF
TGTGCCAGCAGTAGGACAGGCTCAACCAGGGAGCAGTTCTTC
>TRBD1|TRBJ1-4|once|TRBV19
CASSSQGESEKLFF
TGTGCCAGTAGTAGCCAGGGGGAAAGTGAAAAACTGTTTTTT
>-|TRBJ2-2|once|TRBV18
CASSADSATGELFF
TGTGCCAGCTCCGCGGACAGCGCCACCGGGGAGCTGTTTTTT
>TRBD1|TRBJ1-1|-|TRBV5-1
CASGQGELLTEAFF
TGCGCCAGCGGACAGGGGGAATTGTTAACTGAAGCTTTCTTT
>-|TRBJ1-5|-|TRBV28
CASSFGAGLQPQHF
TGTGCCAGCAGTTTTGGGGCAGGGCTGCAGCCCCAGCATTTT
>TRBD1|TRBJ1-2|-|TRBV5-1
CASSLGQGLCYTF
TGCGCCAGCAGCTTGGGACAGGGGCTGTGCTACACCTTC
>TRBD2|TRBJ2-3|-|TRBV5-1
CASSPGLAGVEDTQYF
TGCGCCAGCAGCCCTGGACTAGCGGGAGTGGAAGATACGCAGTATTTT
>TRBD2|TRBJ2-1|few|TRBV11-2
CASTDFSGIPISYNEQFF
TGTGCCAGCACCGATTTTAGCGGGATTCCGATCTCCTACAATGAGCAGTTCTTC
>-|TRBJ2-7|-|TRBV7-2
CASSLWGSRDTYEQYF
TGTGCCAGCAGCTTATGGGGCAGTAGGGACACCTACGAGCAGTACTTC
>TRBD2|TRBJ2-3|-|TRBV4-1
CASSQVGLAGVDDTQYF
TGCGCCAGCAGCCAAGTGGGACTAGCGGGAGTAGACGATACGCAGTATTTT
>-|TRBJ2-7|-|TRBV5-1
CASSPQGKTYEQYF
TGCGCCAGCAGCCCCCAGGGGAAAACCTACGAGCAGTACTTC
>-|TRBJ2-7|-|TRBV4-1
CASSQPPQGTYEQYF
TGCGCCAGCAGCCAACCTCCGCAGGGGACCTACGAGCAGTACTTC
>TRBD1|TRBJ1-5|-|TRBV27
CASSLQGGNQPQHF
TGTGCCAGCAGTTTACAGGGGGGCAATCAGCCCCAGCATTTT
>-|TRBJ2-1|-|TRBV7-8
CASSLAGLGAAEQFF
TGTGCCAGCAGCTTAGCGGGGTTGGGGGCGGCTGAGCAGTTCTTC
>TRBD2|TRBJ2-2|-|TRBV7-6
CASSQAGEMAGELFF
TGTGCCAGCAGCCAGGCGGGGGAGATGGCCGGGGAGCTGTTTTTT
>-|TRBJ2-7|-|TRBV6-1
CASSEDYRPYEQYF
TGTGCCAGCAGTGAAGATTACAGACCATACGAGCAGTACTTC
>-|TRBJ1-1|-|TRBV6-1
CASTFFPEAFF
TGTGCCAGCACCTTCTTCCCTGAAGCTTTCTTT
>-|TRBJ2-2|-|TRBV7-9
CASSLARTGELFF
TGTGCCAGCAGCTTAGCTAGAACCGGGGAGCTGTTTTTT
>TRBD2|TRBJ2-7|-|TRBV6-1
CASSEEAGESYEQYF
TGTGCCAGCAGTGAAGAGGCGGGAGAAAGCTACGAGCAGTACTTC
>TRBD1|TRBJ2-7|-|TRBV11-2
CASSLGTVEQYF
TGTGCCAGCAGCCTCGGGACAGTCGAGCAGTACTTC
>-|TRBJ2-1|-|TRBV15
CATSSSQGVDEQFF
TGTGCCACCAGCAGTTCCCAAGGGGTCGATGAGCAGTTCTTC
>-|TRBJ2-1|-|TRBV27
CASSLKPYNEQFF
TGTGCCAGCAGTTTAAAGCCATACAATGAGCAGTTCTTC
>-|TRBJ1-5|-|TRBV15
CATSRADKGNKPQHF
TGTGCCACCAGCAGAGCCGACAAGGGGAATAAGCCCCAGCATTTT
>-|TRBJ1-2|few|TRBV9
CASSVVENYGYTF
TGTGCCAGCAGCGTAGTGGAGAACTATGGCTACACCTTC